This TCR beta chain derives from a study of control samples from healthy donors and cancer patients. The protocol was immunoSEQ multiplex PCR, while the TCRdb copy is restricted to in-frame clones and leaves out a portion. This repertoire shows more than 85,000 clones, 83% found once; its top ten account for 13%. The CDR3 has 13 residues. V dropped 6 bases and J dropped 4 bases, with 10 bases sitting between them. Germline V gene data show CDR1 as SGHTA and CDR2 as FQGNSA. This TCR came from a woman aged 50 to 60 in good health. Sequencing was performed on blood. This chain links TRBV7-2 with TRBJ2-1; D is perhaps TRBD1 (5 bases). CDR3 protein: CASRPTGYNEQFF. DNA for the CDR3: TGTGCCAGCAGACCTACAGGTTACAATGAGCAGTTCTTC.